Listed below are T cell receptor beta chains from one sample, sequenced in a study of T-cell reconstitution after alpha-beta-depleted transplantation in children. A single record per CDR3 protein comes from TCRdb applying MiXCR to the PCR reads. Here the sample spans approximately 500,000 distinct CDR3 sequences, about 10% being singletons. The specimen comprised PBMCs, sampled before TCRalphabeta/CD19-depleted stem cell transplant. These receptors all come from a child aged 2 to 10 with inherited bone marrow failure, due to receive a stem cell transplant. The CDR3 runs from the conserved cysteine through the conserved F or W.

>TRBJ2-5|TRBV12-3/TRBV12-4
CASSPQGRGETQYF
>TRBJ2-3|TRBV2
CATPRQADSTDTQYF
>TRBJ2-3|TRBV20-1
CSAGPWGPDTQYF
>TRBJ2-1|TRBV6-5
CASSSAGTREQFF
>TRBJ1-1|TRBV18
CASSQTSSGNTEAFF
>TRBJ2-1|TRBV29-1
CSVFFIANEQFF
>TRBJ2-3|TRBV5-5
CASWAASTDTQYF
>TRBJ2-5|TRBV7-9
CASSFGRLYYQETQYF
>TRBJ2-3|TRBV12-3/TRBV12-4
CASSPRQGSVRTDTQYF
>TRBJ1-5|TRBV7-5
CISVPEAPLRGNQPQHF
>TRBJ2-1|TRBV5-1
CASSFLVRGSYNEQFF
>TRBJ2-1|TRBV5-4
CASSLEWTGGDEQFF
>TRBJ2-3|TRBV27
CASSLTSEATDTQYF
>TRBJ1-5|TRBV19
CASRGQGALHSNQPQHF
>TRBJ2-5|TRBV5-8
CASRSGTGQETQYF
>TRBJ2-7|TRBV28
CASSFTGRQGSYEQYF
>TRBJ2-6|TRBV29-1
CSVEERETFGANVLTF
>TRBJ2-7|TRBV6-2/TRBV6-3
CASSADSYEQYF
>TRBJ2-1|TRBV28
CASSLNFALLHNEQFF
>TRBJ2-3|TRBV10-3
CAISESWTSGKGLTDTQYF